These 25 T cell receptor beta chains came from one sample sequenced in a study of blood T cells in healthy people across ages. For the second PCR, which ran for 7 to 11 cycles, a sample-barcoded 5' primer and a J-beta primer mix were used. One entry per CDR3 protein, called by TCRdb with MiXCR from the 5' RACE reads. The data show 1.4 million to 1.5 million distinct CDR3 sequences, about 43% seen once. The sample taken for sequencing was blood. These receptors were collected from a woman aged 18-29 years in good health.

J is TRBJ1-2 and V is TRBV5-1; D unresolved. CDR1 is SGHRS, CDR2 YFSETQ, per germline. The CDR3 covers 13 residues. Trimming took 4 bases from V and 5 from J, leaving 12 bases between them. CDR3 in DNA: TGCGCCAGCAGCCTCCCACAGACGTATGGCTACACCTTC. It yields the protein CASSLPQTYGYTF.

This clonotype occurred a few times. This chain uses TRBV20-1 with TRBJ2-3, with a possible D match to TRBD2 (5 bases). This CDR3 comprises 13 residues. With 2 bases removed from V and 6 bases from J, the gap between germline ends came to 12 bases. Germline V lookup: CDR1 DFQATT, CDR2 SNEGSKA (reference sequence). Here the CDR3 reads CSARLGSGDTQYF. CDR3 in DNA: TGCAGTGCTAGATTAGGGAGTGGCGATACGCAGTATTTT.

The J gene is TRBJ2-3, the V gene TRBV29-1; D is undetermined. The CDR3 covers 14 residues. V shed 5 bases and J shed 0 bases, with 12 bases lying between them. From germline, CDR1 is SQVTM and CDR2 ANQGSEA. CDR3 residues: CSVQFVSSTDTQYF. The CDR3 nucleotides are TGCAGCGTTCAGTTCGTATCTAGCACAGATACGCAGTATTTT.

V gene TRBV6-2 or TRBV6-3 combines with J gene TRBJ2-5; 9 bases fit TRBD1. Per germline, CDR1 MNHEY and CDR2 SVGEGT. Unmatched junction bases numbered 6, after V lost 0 bases and J lost 4 bases. This CDR3 has 16 residues. CDR3 bases: TGTGCCAGCAGTTACTCCCGGGACAGGGTGCTAGAGACCCAGTACTTC. Protein sequence: CASSYSRDRVLETQYF.

The chain has TRBV7-9 and TRBJ2-2; D tentatively reads TRBD1 or TRBD2 (5 bases each). The germline V gene has CDR1 SEHNR and CDR2 FQNEAQ (reference sequence). The V and J ends lost 3 bases and 6 bases respectively, with 8 bases between them. There are 13 residues in the CDR3. The CDR3 here is CASSFGTAGELFF. The DNA of the CDR3 is TGTGCCAGCAGCTTCGGGACGGCCGGGGAGCTGTTTTTT.

This rearrangement joins TRBV27 to TRBJ1-4; D is unclear. Per the germline V gene, CDR1 is MNHEY and CDR2 is SMNVEV (reference sequence). Deletions cut 3 bases from V and 8 bases from J, with 13 bases between. This CDR3 is built from 14 residues. CDR3 sequence (DNA): TGTGCCAGCAGTTTTATAGGGTCGGGAGAAAAACTGTTTTTT. It translates to CASSFIGSGEKLFF.

The rearrangement uses TRBV7-2 and TRBJ2-7; 11 bases line up with TRBD2. CDR1 is SGHTA and CDR2 is FQGNSA in the germline V gene. The CDR3 runs 18 residues. The V segment lost 3 bases and the J segment 0 bases; nucleotides outside the gene matches: 10. CDR3 sequence: CASSLGTSGAGGSYEQYF. CDR3 DNA sequence: TGTGCCAGCAGCTTGGGGACTAGCGGAGCTGGAGGCTCCTACGAGCAGTACTTC.

For the CDR3, the DNA is TGCAGCGTACTCCAGCGGGAGGGCCGTGACAATGAGCAGTTCTTC. This encodes CSVLQREGRDNEQFF. This chain uses TRBV29-1 with TRBJ2-1; 10 positions match TRBD2. CDR3 length: 15 amino acids. From germline, CDR1 is SQVTM and CDR2 ANQGSEA. V shed 6 bases and J 5 bases; nucleotides not matched to a gene: 10.

The chain recombines TRBV6-2 or TRBV6-3 with TRBJ2-7, with 8 positions matching TRBD2. The CDR3 is made up of 15 amino acids. The germline gives CDR1 MNHEY, CDR2 SVGEGT. The ends lost 3 bases at V and 2 bases at J; junction bases unmatched: 6. CDR3 bases: TGTGCCAGCAGTTATAACCCGGGAGGGACCTACGAGCAGTACTTC. This codes for CASSYNPGGTYEQYF.

The table lists this clonotype with a few counts. The V call is TRBV27, the J call TRBJ2-7; unclear D gene. Per germline, CDR1 MNHEY and CDR2 SMNVEV (reference sequence). Trimming left V 8 bases short and J 6 bases short, with 17 bases between. The CDR3 sequence is 13 residues long. CDR3 in DNA: TGTGCCAGCCCCCCTTCGCCGAGCTGCGAGCAGTACTTC. As protein: CASPPSPSCEQYF.

In this sample, this clonotype turned up a few times. The gene calls are TRBV4-1 and TRBJ2-1; 9 bases line up with TRBD2. The J segment lost 6 bases and the V segment lost 0 bases, leaving 9 bases of the junction unmatched. The CDR3 totals 17 residues. CDR1 is MGHRA, CDR2 YSYEKL, per germline. CDR3 protein: CASSQEGGLAGFNEQFF. CDR3 in DNA: TGCGCCAGCAGCCAAGAGGGTGGGCTAGCGGGATTCAATGAGCAGTTCTTC.

This clonotype was seen a few times. J is TRBJ2-3 and V is TRBV10-3; D might be TRBD1 or TRBD2, each matching 6 bases. Per the germline V gene, CDR1 is ENHRY and CDR2 is SYGVKD. CDR3 size: 14 residues. V dropped 10 bases and J dropped 2 bases, with 16 bases sitting between them. In DNA form, the CDR3 reads TGTGCCACCGCCGGGGGCGGGGCCACAGATACGCAGTATTTT. Translation: CATAGGGATDTQYF.

This chain links TRBV20-1 with TRBJ1-1; 7 bases are shared with TRBD1. Germline CDR1 reads DFQATT; CDR2 reads SNEGSKA (reference sequence). V was pared by 4 bases and J by 1 base, with 15 bases of the junction left unmatched. This CDR3 contains 17 residues. The CDR3 reads CSATLTPRQGRNTEAFF. Written as DNA, the CDR3 is TGCAGTGCTACCCTCACACCTCGACAGGGAAGGAACACTGAAGCTTTCTTT.

This rearrangement joins TRBV10-3 to TRBJ2-1; 8 bases map to TRBD2. V lost 6 bases and J lost 6; bases outside the gene matches: 7. In germline, CDR1 is ENHRY, CDR2 SYGVKD. The CDR3 extends over 14 amino acids. CDR3 in amino acids: CAIRLAGLANEQFF. The CDR3 DNA is TGTGCCATCAGATTAGCGGGGTTAGCCAATGAGCAGTTCTTC.

V and J are TRBV7-2 and TRBJ1-2; D is uncertain. The V end was cut by 0 bases, the J end by 5 bases, with 16 bases between. The CDR3 has 16 amino acids. The germline V gene encodes CDR1 SGHTA and CDR2 FQGNSA. The CDR3 bases are TGTGCCAGCAGCTTAGCTGCTGGAACCTCATCTTATGGCTACACCTTC. Translated, it gives CASSLAAGTSSYGYTF. Combining the CDR3 with reference TRBV7-2 and TRBJ1-2 gives the whole variable domain GAGVSQSPSNKVTEKGKDVELRCDPISGHTALYWYRQSLGQGLEFLIYFQGNSAPDKSGLPSDRFSAERTGGSVSTLTIQRTQQEDSAVYLCASSLAAGTSSYGYTFGSGTRLTVV.

The DNA of the CDR3 is TGTGCCAGCAGTGGGACAGACTCCTATGGCTACACCTTC. It is translated as CASSGTDSYGYTF. This chain connects TRBV28 to TRBJ1-2; TRBD1 agrees at 7 bases. The V and J ends lost 5 bases and 4 bases, in that order; junction bases with no gene match: 4. This CDR3 is 13 amino acids long. From germline, CDR1 is MDHEN and CDR2 SYDVKM.

This clonotype is a singleton in its sample. The rearrangement uses TRBV20-1 and TRBJ2-1, with 8 nucleotides matching TRBD2. V was pared by 1 base and J by 1 base, with 6 bases of the junction left unmatched. CDR1 and CDR2 (germline): DFQATT, SNEGSKA (reference sequence). The CDR3 loop spans 16 amino acids. In nucleotides, the CDR3 is TGCAGTGCTAGAGTGGCGGGAGGAGGATCCTACAATGAGCAGTTCTTC. Amino acids: CSARVAGGGSYNEQFF.

The chain joins TRBV9 to TRBJ2-5, with 12 nucleotides matching TRBD2. V was pared by 4 bases and J by 11 bases, with 9 bases of the junction left unmatched. This CDR3 has 14 residues. The germline V gene has CDR1 SGDLS and CDR2 YYNGEE. CDR3 sequence (DNA): TGTGCCAGCAGCCTAGCGGGAGGGAAGTATGAGCAGTACTTC. As protein: CASSLAGGKYEQYF.

The chain couples TRBV6-5 to TRBJ2-2; 8 bases fit TRBD1. With V trimmed by 0 bases and J by 8 bases, 14 bases remained unmatched. This CDR3 is 18 amino acids long. The germline V gene has CDR1 MNHEY and CDR2 SVGAGI. DNA of the CDR3: TGTGCCAGCAGTTACTCGAAAACCGGACAGGGTGTAGGGGGGGAGCTGTTTTTT. Its protein is CASSYSKTGQGVGGELFF.

Concerning this clonotype: Because it lacks the conserved phenylalanine or tryptophan at the end, this CDR3 is likely a read error. This chain links TRBV20-1 with TRBJ2-1, with D possibly matching TRBD2 (5 bases). CDR3 length: 15 amino acids. V was trimmed by 0 bases and J by 4 bases, leaving 13 bases between them. Germline loops: CDR1 DFQATT, CDR2 SNEGSKA (reference sequence). Written as DNA, the CDR3 is TGCAGTGCTAGAGATGTAGGGAGAGGGTACAATGAGCAGTTCTTG. Protein sequence: CSARDVGRGYNEQFL.

The chain employs TRBV20-1 and TRBJ1-4, with D unclear. Germline CDR1 reads DFQATT; CDR2 reads SNEGSKA (reference sequence). Between the trimmed V and J ends, which lost 0 bases and 5 bases, there was a span of 13 bases. This CDR3 spans 15 amino acids. CDR3 protein: CSARDQRQDNEKLFF. CDR3 sequence (DNA): TGCAGTGCTAGAGATCAGAGGCAGGACAATGAAAAACTGTTTTTT.

This sequence joins TRBV24-1 and TRBJ2-1; D possibly corresponds to TRBD1 (5 bases). Germline V gives CDR1 KGHDR, CDR2 SFDVKD. The CDR3 runs to 15 residues. Trimming removed 3 bases at V and 1 base at J, with 9 bases between. The DNA of the CDR3 is TGTGCCACCAGTGATCAGGCAGGGTCCTACAATGAGCAGTTCTTC. Its translation is CATSDQAGSYNEQFF.

The table lists this clonotype with a few counts. The chain combines TRBV12-3 or TRBV12-4 with TRBJ2-4; no definite D call. V was trimmed by 3 bases and J by 13 bases, leaving 19 bases between them. The CDR3 is made up of 14 amino acids. This CDR3 reads CASSFPSSYNEQYF. The CDR3 DNA reads as TGTGCCAGCAGTTTTCCAAGCTCCTACAATGAGCAGTACTTC.

Concerning this clonotype itself: This clone may be a read error of a much larger clone one base away. The rearrangement links TRBV2 to TRBJ2-7; 11 nucleotides align to TRBD2. The CDR3 sequence is 15 residues long. The V gene's germline CDR1 is SNHLY and CDR2 FYNNEI. The V gene end was trimmed by 6 bases and the J gene end by 2 bases; junction bases not matched to a gene: 6. The chain's CDR3 is CASSIGTSGPYEQYF. Here the CDR3 DNA reads TGTGCCAGCAGCATCGGGACTAGCGGACCCTACGAGCAGTACTTC.

V gene TRBV12-3 or TRBV12-4 combines with J gene TRBJ2-7; D may correspond to TRBD1 or TRBD2 (5 bases each). This CDR3 region has 14 residues. The germline V and J ends were trimmed by 8 bases and 4 bases, with 18 bases remaining between them. In nucleotides, the CDR3 is TGTGCCAGCCTGAAGACCGGGACGAAATACGAGCAGTACTTC. Encoded protein: CASLKTGTKYEQYF.